Following are 24 T cell receptor beta chains from one sample sequenced in a study of cytomegalovirus exposure and HLA in healthy donors. Researchers ran the PCR with 60 Vbeta and 13 Jbeta primers. Assay: immunoSEQ multiplex PCR; the TCRdb copy retains only in-frame clones and omits some. This sample yields about 140,000 clones, of which roughly three fifths are seen a single time; around 6% belongs to the top ten. The specimen was PBMCs. The receptors stem from a woman aged 60-70 years in good health and CMV-seronegative.

This clone has a handful of counts. This chain uses TRBV6-6 with TRBJ2-3; 11 nucleotides match TRBD2. Germline values: CDR1 MNHNY, CDR2 SVGAGI (reference sequence). The CDR3 loop spans 15 amino acids. The J segment lost 3 bases and the V segment lost 4 bases, leaving 3 bases of the junction unmatched. CDR3 in amino acids: CASSFSGGVTDTQYF. CDR3 bases: TGTGCCAGCAGTTTTAGCGGGGGGGTGACAGATACGCAGTATTTT.

The rearrangement links TRBV5-4 to TRBJ1-2, with 9 positions matching TRBD1. This CDR3 is 14 amino acids long. V lost 4 bases and J lost 3; bases outside the gene matches: 4. From germline, CDR1 is SGHNT and CDR2 YYREEE (reference sequence). CDR3 bases: TGTGCCAGCAGCCCGGGACAGGGTGACTATGGCTACACCTTC. The encoded protein is CASSPGQGDYGYTF.

This clone was counted only a few times. J is TRBJ1-4 and V is TRBV25-1, with 8 bases identical to TRBD1. The V gene's germline CDR1 is MGHDK and CDR2 SYGVNS. J lost 4 bases, V lost 1 base, and 2 bases had no gene match. There are 15 residues in the CDR3. The CDR3 nucleotides read TGTGCCAGCAGTGAATCCGGACAGGGTAATGAAAAACTGTTTTTT. Its protein is CASSESGQGNEKLFF. Full variable domain (outside the CDR3, taken from reference TRBV25-1 and TRBJ1-4): EADIYQTPRYLVIGTGKKITLECSQTMGHDKMYWYQQDPGMELHLIHYSYGVNSTEKGDLSSESTVSRIRTEHFPLTLESARPSHTSQYLCASSESGQGNEKLFFGSGTQLSVL.

This CDR3 reads CASSKPGQGPTPLHF. The CDR3 nucleotides are TGTGCCAGTAGTAAGCCGGGACAGGGGCCGACACCCCTCCACTTT. The V and J genes are TRBV19 and TRBJ1-6, with TRBD1 identical over 10 bases. Germline trimming cut 4 bases from V and 11 bases from J; bases unmatched to any gene: 8. Germline-derived CDR1 and CDR2 are LNHDA and SQIVND (reference sequence). This CDR3 has 15 residues.

CDR3 sequence reads: CAAANYQGNTEAFF. CDR3 DNA: TGTGCCGCAGCCAACTATCAGGGGAACACTGAAGCTTTCTTT. The rearrangement joins TRBV18 to TRBJ1-1; D possibly corresponds to TRBD1 (5 bases). This CDR3 region has 14 residues. Germline CDR1 KGHSH, CDR2 LQKENI. Trimming took 11 bases from V and 1 from J, leaving 17 bases between them.

This rearrangement joins TRBV28 to TRBJ1-4; 7 nucleotides line up with TRBD1. This CDR3 has 14 residues. Germline V CDR1 and CDR2: MDHEN, SYDVKM. V lost 6 bases to trimming and J lost 7 bases; unmatched junction nucleotides: 8. The CDR3 loop reads CASRSQGWGEKLFF. CDR3 DNA sequence: TGTGCCAGCAGATCACAGGGGTGGGGTGAAAAACTGTTTTTT.

The chain carries TRBV5-8 and TRBJ2-2, with a possible D match to TRBD2 (5 bases). The CDR3 loop spans 19 amino acids. From germline, CDR1 is SGHTS and CDR2 YDEGEE. The V gene lost 0 bases and the J gene lost 0 bases, with 18 bases spanning the gap. DNA of the CDR3: TGTGCCAGCAGCTTGGGGCTTGGGTGGAGCGGCTCGAACACCGGGGAGCTGTTTTTT. Translation gives CASSLGLGWSGSNTGELFF. Full variable domain (rest looked up from reference TRBV5-8 and TRBJ2-2): EAGVTQSPTHLIKTRGQQATLRCSPISGHTSVYWYQQALGLGLQFLLWYDEGEERNRGNFPPRFSGRQFPNYSSELNVNALELEDSALYLCASSLGLGWSGSNTGELFFGEGSRLTVL.

The rearrangement links TRBV7-8 to TRBJ2-7, with 9 bases matching TRBD2. V was clipped by 5 bases and J by 3 bases; unmatched bases: 11. The CDR3 extends over 16 amino acids. Germline V gene sequence: CDR1 SGHVS, CDR2 FQNEAQ. CDR3 region: CASSPYRVAGDYEQYF. The CDR3 region has the DNA TGTGCCAGCAGCCCGTACCGGGTAGCGGGAGACTACGAGCAGTACTTC.

The chain employs TRBV5-1 and TRBJ2-1; the D gene is possibly TRBD1 (6 bases). Trimming pared 2 bases from V and 5 bases from J, leaving 11 bases between. Germline V gene data show CDR1 as SGHRS and CDR2 as YFSETQ. CDR3 length equals 14 residues. The CDR3 sequence: CASSFGQIDNEQFF. The CDR3, as DNA: TGCGCCAGCAGCTTCGGACAGATAGACAATGAGCAGTTCTTC.

The genes are TRBV7-2 and TRBJ1-1, with 9 bases matching TRBD1. The CDR3 sequence is 13 residues long. V was clipped by 4 bases and J by 11 bases; unmatched bases: 8. Germline CDR1 is SGHTA and CDR2 is FQGNSA. This CDR3 is CASSSDRGYGAFF. In nucleotides, the CDR3 is TGTGCCAGCAGCTCGGACAGGGGTTATGGTGCTTTCTTT.

The chain is built from TRBV29-1 and TRBJ1-1; unclear D gene. V lost 3 bases and J lost 4, with 12 bases in between. CDR1 and CDR2 (germline): SQVTM, ANQGSEA. The CDR3 has 13 residues. CDR3 nucleotides: TGCAGCGTTGAGGTTACAGTTGGCACTGAAGCTTTCTTT. This encodes CSVEVTVGTEAFF.

This clone has only one observation. Sequence at one end of the junction differs from germline and may be a read error. The chain joins TRBV7-9 to TRBJ2-5; 10 bases align to TRBD1. Germline values: CDR1 SEHNR, CDR2 FQNEAQ (reference sequence). The CDR3 consists of 16 residues. CDR3: CSSSWVGQGYQETQYF. The CDR3 region has the DNA TGTTCCAGCAGCTGGGTGGGACAGGGGTACCAAGAGACCCAGTACTTC. Complete variable domain (other parts from reference TRBV7-9 and TRBJ2-5): DTGVSQNPRHKITKRGQNVTFRCDPISEHNRLYWYRQTLGQGPEFLTYFQNEAQLEKSRLLSDRFSAERPKGSFSTLEIQRTEQGDSAMYLCSSSWVGQGYQETQYFGPGTRLLVL.

This chain connects TRBV18 to TRBJ1-1; no reliable D call. Trimming removed 6 bases at V and 0 bases at J, with 8 bases between. Looked up from germline, CDR1 is KGHSH and CDR2 is LQKENI. CDR3 length: 13 amino acids. CDR3 coding DNA: TGTGCCAGCTCGTCAAGCCTGAACACTGAAGCTTTCTTT. It is translated as CASSSSLNTEAFF.

This rearrangement joins TRBV11-2 to TRBJ1-4; D perhaps matches TRBD1 (5 bases). The V gene lost 6 bases and the J gene lost 5 bases, with 13 bases spanning the gap. Germline V gives CDR1 SGHAT, CDR2 FQNNGV. CDR3 length: 14 amino acids. CDR3 nucleotides: TGTGCCAGCAGTTTCAGGGCAAGAAATGAAAAACTGTTTTTT. Translation: CASSFRARNEKLFF.

The V call is TRBV18, the J call TRBJ1-1, with 7 bases aligning to TRBD1. This CDR3 comprises 15 residues. V trimming: 1 base; J trimming: 1 base; junction bases outside the gene matches: 3. Germline CDR1 and CDR2: KGHSH and LQKENI. In nucleotides, the CDR3 is TGTGCCAGCTCACCACGTCAGGGGGGGAACACTGAAGCTTTCTTT. It yields the protein CASSPRQGGNTEAFF. The variable domain in full, with the rest retrieved from reference TRBV18 and TRBJ1-1, is NAGVMQNPRHLVRRRGQEARLRCSPMKGHSHVYWYRQLPEEGLKFMVYLQKENIIDESGMPKERFSAEFPKEGPSILRIQQVVRGDSAAYFCASSPRQGGNTEAFFGQGTRLTVV.

The J gene is TRBJ2-7, the V gene TRBV7-9, with D perhaps TRBD1 (5 bases). Germline loops: CDR1 SEHNR, CDR2 FQNEAQ (reference sequence). The CDR3 contains 15 residues. V shed 1 base and J shed 6 bases, with 16 bases lying between them. CDR3: CASSLVVRGSVEQYF. CDR3 coding DNA: TGTGCCAGCAGCTTAGTGGTAAGGGGTTCGGTCGAGCAGTACTTC.

The gene calls are TRBV9 and TRBJ2-1, with 7 bases lining up with TRBD1. Germline CDR1 reads SGDLS; CDR2 reads YYNGEE. The length of the CDR3 is 15 residues. V dropped 0 bases and J dropped 6; count of bases not matched to a gene: 6. CDR3 sequence: CASSVAPTGSNEQFF. In DNA form, the CDR3 reads TGTGCCAGCAGCGTAGCCCCGACAGGGAGCAATGAGCAGTTCTTC. Filled out from reference TRBV9 and TRBJ2-1, the complete variable domain reads DSGVTQTPKHLITATGQRVTLRCSPRSGDLSVYWYQQSLDQGLQFLIQYYNGEERAKGNILERFSAQQFPDLHSELNLSSLELGDSALYFCASSVAPTGSNEQFFGPGTRLTVL.

The gene calls are TRBV27 and TRBJ2-4, with 7 bases matching TRBD1. Germline CDR1 and CDR2: MNHEY and SMNVEV (reference sequence). Trimming cost V 5 bases and J 0 bases; bases outside gene matches: 4. The CDR3 is made up of 15 amino acids. CDR3 bases: TGTGCCAGCAGTGGACAGGCCGGAGCCAAAAACATTCAGTACTTC. Translation: CASSGQAGAKNIQYF.

This clone was seen more than once but under ten times. V usage is TRBV29-1 and J usage is TRBJ2-5; TRBD2 aligns across 8 bases. J was trimmed by 4 bases and V by 3 bases; bases with no gene match: 4. Germline CDR1 SQVTM, CDR2 ANQGSEA. This CDR3 is 13 amino acids long. CDR3 nucleotides: TGCAGCGTTGAGGTGGGACTAGGAGAGACCCAGTACTTC. Its translation: CSVEVGLGETQYF.

The V gene is TRBV5-1, the J gene TRBJ2-7, with D uncertain. The CDR3 sequence is 12 residues long. The V end lost 3 bases, the J end lost 3 bases, and 7 bases lay between the germline ends. The germline V gene has CDR1 SGHRS and CDR2 YFSETQ. Here the CDR3 reads CASSSADYEQYF. In nucleotides, the CDR3 is TGCGCCAGCAGCTCGGCGGACTACGAGCAGTACTTC.

The chain uses TRBV6-5 and TRBJ1-2, with TRBD1 matching over 9 bases. Trimming removed 0 bases from V and 6 bases from J; junction bases left unmatched: 5. The CDR3 is 15 amino acids. The V gene's germline CDR1 is MNHEY and CDR2 SVGAGI. CDR3 nucleotides: TGTGCCAGCAGTTACTCCCGGGGGACAGGGAATGGCTACACCTTC. Protein: CASSYSRGTGNGYTF.

The V gene is TRBV28, the J gene TRBJ2-5; perhaps TRBD1 as D (6 bases). The CDR3 totals 15 residues. From germline, CDR1 is MDHEN and CDR2 SYDVKM. The ends were cut back, 6 bases at V and 2 bases at J, with 16 bases in the middle. In nucleotides, the CDR3 is TGTGCCAGCAGCTCGATAACAGGGCGGCAAGAGACCCAGTACTTC. Translation: CASSSITGRQETQYF.

The V and J genes are TRBV19 and TRBJ2-7, with 10 bases lining up with TRBD1. Germline CDR1 reads LNHDA; CDR2 reads SQIVND (reference sequence). The CDR3 consists of 15 residues. J was trimmed by 2 bases and V by 3 bases; bases with no gene match: 4. CDR3 sequence: CASSIRTGGPYEQYF. CDR3 DNA sequence: TGTGCCAGTAGTATCCGGACAGGGGGACCCTACGAGCAGTACTTC.

The chain joins TRBV6-5 to TRBJ1-5; D unresolved. V was cut by 5 bases and J by 3 bases, with 11 bases left in between. Germline-derived CDR1 and CDR2 are MNHEY and SVGAGI. The CDR3 is 14 amino acids. The CDR3 loop reads CASSEQSSNQPQHF. DNA for the CDR3: TGTGCCAGCAGTGAACAGTCATCCAATCAGCCCCAGCATTTT.